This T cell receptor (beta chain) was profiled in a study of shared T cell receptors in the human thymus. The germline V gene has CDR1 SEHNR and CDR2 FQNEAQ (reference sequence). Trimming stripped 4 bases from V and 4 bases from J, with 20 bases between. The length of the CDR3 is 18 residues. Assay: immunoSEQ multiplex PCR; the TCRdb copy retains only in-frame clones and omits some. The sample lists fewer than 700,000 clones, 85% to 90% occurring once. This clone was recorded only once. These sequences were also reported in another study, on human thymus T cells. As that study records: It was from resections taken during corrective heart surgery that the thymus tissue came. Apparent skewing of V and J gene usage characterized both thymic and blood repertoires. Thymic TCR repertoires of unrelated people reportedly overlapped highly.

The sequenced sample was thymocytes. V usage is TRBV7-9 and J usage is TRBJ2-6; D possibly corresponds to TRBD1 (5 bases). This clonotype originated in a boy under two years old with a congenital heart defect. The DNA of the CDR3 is TGTGCCAGCAGCTCCCGGGCAGGGATCGGGCCAGGGGCCAACGTCCTGACTTTC. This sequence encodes CASSSRAGIGPGANVLTF. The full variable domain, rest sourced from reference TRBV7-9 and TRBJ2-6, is DTGVSQNPRHKITKRGQNVTFRCDPISEHNRLYWYRQTLGQGPEFLTYFQNEAQLEKSRLLSDRFSAERPKGSFSTLEIQRTEQGDSAMYLCASSSRAGIGPGANVLTFGAGSRLTVL.